This passage covers 18 T cell receptor beta chains from one sample sequenced in a study of blood T cell repertoires in COVID-19. Profiling relied on immunoSEQ multiplex PCR, and the TCRdb table lists in-frame clones only, not all of them. The table shows 230,000 or so clones, with 85% to 90% occurring only once. Sequencing input: peripheral blood. Receptor source: a woman between 40 and 50 years old who had recovered from COVID-19.

This clone has just a few counts. This sequence joins TRBV6-2 or TRBV6-3 and TRBJ2-3, with 12 nucleotides matching TRBD2. V lost 6 bases to trimming and J lost 3 bases; unmatched junction nucleotides: 4. The germline V gene has CDR1 MNHEY and CDR2 SVGEGT. The CDR3 length is 15 residues. The CDR3 DNA sequence: TGTGCCAGCAGCATACTAGCGGGAGGTACAGATACGCAGTATTTT. It codes for CASSILAGGTDTQYF.

The chain recombines TRBV2 with TRBJ2-3, with D possibly matching TRBD2 (6 bases). CDR1 SNHLY and CDR2 FYNNEI come from the germline V gene. The CDR3 is 16 amino acids. V lost 6 bases and J 0 bases, leaving 16 bases between the germline ends. CDR3 in DNA: TGTGCCAGCAGGGGGATCGGGGGAGCTAGCACAGATACGCAGTATTTT. Its translation is CASRGIGGASTDTQYF.

This chain joins TRBV19 and TRBJ1-5; D is uncertain. This CDR3 is built from 14 residues. Per the germline V gene, CDR1 is LNHDA and CDR2 is SQIVND (reference sequence). V shed 10 bases and J shed 8 bases, with 21 bases lying between them. CDR3 region: CATGREGNSEPQHF. In DNA, the CDR3 is TGTGCCACCGGGAGGGAAGGAAACTCAGAGCCCCAGCATTTT.

This rearrangement joins TRBV6-5 to TRBJ2-3; the match to TRBD1 covers 7 bases. The CDR3 is 14 amino acids. From germline, CDR1 is MNHEY and CDR2 SVGAGI. The ends lost 4 bases at V and 1 base at J; junction bases unmatched: 2. The CDR3 here is CASSFTGGTDTQYF. Written as DNA, the CDR3 is TGTGCCAGCAGTTTTACAGGGGGCACAGATACGCAGTATTTT.

This chain connects TRBV2 to TRBJ2-1, with D possibly matching TRBD2 (6 bases). Germline CDR1 SNHLY, CDR2 FYNNEI. V lost 7 bases and J 7 bases, leaving 23 bases between the germline ends. The CDR3 length is 16 residues. The CDR3 loop reads CASNRPVASAGNEQFF. In DNA form, the CDR3 reads TGTGCCAGCAATCGACCGGTCGCTAGCGCCGGGAATGAGCAGTTCTTC.

V is TRBV10-3 and J is TRBJ1-2; D perhaps matches TRBD1 (6 bases). The length of the CDR3 is 16 residues. CDR1 is ENHRY and CDR2 is SYGVKD in the germline V gene. The germline V and J ends were trimmed by 1 base and 0 bases, with 12 bases remaining between them. This CDR3 reads CAISEYVGQTNYGYTF. As DNA, the CDR3 is TGTGCCATCAGTGAGTATGTAGGACAGACTAACTATGGCTACACCTTC.

V gene TRBV13 combines with J gene TRBJ2-1, with TRBD1 matching over 8 bases. The CDR3 runs 14 residues. Trimming at V came to 5 bases and at J to 5 bases, leaving 5 bases not matched to a gene. Per the germline V gene, CDR1 is PRHDT and CDR2 is FYEKMQ (reference sequence). CDR3 in amino acids: CASSTRTGNNEQFF. In DNA form, the CDR3 reads TGTGCCAGCAGCACCCGGACAGGGAACAATGAGCAGTTCTTC.

The V call is TRBV2, the J call TRBJ2-6, with D unclear. Trimming took off 6 bases at V and 0 bases at J, with 9 bases between the two ends. Germline V lookup: CDR1 SNHLY, CDR2 FYNNEI. CDR3 length: 15 residues. CDR3 amino acids: CASSDQYSGANVLTF. The CDR3 nucleotides read TGTGCCAGCAGCGATCAGTACTCTGGGGCCAACGTCCTGACTTTC. The full variable domain, its missing parts supplied by reference TRBV2 and TRBJ2-6, is EPEVTQTPSHQVTQMGQEVILRCVPISNHLYFYWYRQILGQKVEFLVSFYNNEISEKSEIFDDQFSVERPDGSNFTLKIRSTKLEDSAMYFCASSDQYSGANVLTFGAGSRLTVL.

V is TRBV6-5 and J is TRBJ1-2; possibly TRBD1 for D (5 bases). Trimming pared 2 bases from V and 3 bases from J, leaving 16 bases between. Germline V gene sequence: CDR1 MNHEY, CDR2 SVGAGI. This CDR3 is built from 16 residues. Here the CDR3 DNA reads TGTGCCAGCAGTTACGCAACAGGCGGATTCGACTATGGCTACACCTTC. As protein: CASSYATGGFDYGYTF.

This sequence joins TRBV9 and TRBJ2-1; D is perhaps TRBD2 (6 bases). CDR3 length equals 14 residues. V was pared by 2 bases and J by 5 bases, with 11 bases between. Per the germline V gene, CDR1 is SGDLS and CDR2 is YYNGEE. CDR3 residues: CASSVGDSNNEQFF. DNA for the CDR3: TGTGCCAGCAGCGTCGGGGACTCAAACAATGAGCAGTTCTTC.

The chain links TRBV15 to TRBJ1-5, with D maybe TRBD1 (6 bases). The CDR3 is 16 residues long. Germline CDR1 LNHNV, CDR2 YYDKDF (reference sequence). Trimming took off 5 bases at V and 1 base at J, with 15 bases between the two ends. The CDR3 reads CATSYLMDRSNQPQHF. CDR3 DNA sequence: TGTGCCACCAGCTACCTCATGGACAGAAGCAATCAGCCCCAGCATTTT.

The chain employs TRBV2 and TRBJ1-1; D perhaps matches TRBD1 (6 bases). CDR3 size: 15 residues. Trimming took off 2 bases at V and 1 base at J, with 11 bases between the two ends. Germline assignment: CDR1 SNHLY and CDR2 FYNNEI. CDR3: CASSESRTANTEAFF. The CDR3 nucleotides read TGTGCCAGCAGTGAATCTAGGACAGCGAACACTGAAGCTTTCTTT.

V gene TRBV5-4 combines with J gene TRBJ2-7; D call uncertain. The germline gives CDR1 SGHNT, CDR2 YYREEE (reference sequence). The CDR3 loop spans 14 amino acids. V was clipped by 2 bases and J by 2 bases, with 11 bases between them. CDR3 region: CASSFIGGTYEQYF. The CDR3 coding sequence is TGTGCCAGCAGCTTTATTGGCGGCACCTACGAGCAGTACTTC.

This chain uses TRBV15 with TRBJ2-2; tentatively, D is TRBD1 (6 bases). Deletions cut 1 base from V and 7 bases from J, with 16 bases between. CDR1 LNHNV and CDR2 YYDKDF come from the germline V gene (reference sequence). The CDR3 is 16 residues long. This CDR3 is CATSRVERGGSGELFF. Here the CDR3 DNA reads TGTGCCACCAGCAGAGTCGAGCGTGGGGGCAGCGGGGAGCTGTTTTTT.

V gene TRBV29-1 combines with J gene TRBJ2-7; perhaps TRBD2 as D (7 bases). Trimming removed 6 bases at V and 3 bases at J, with 24 bases between. The CDR3 spans 16 residues. Germline V gives CDR1 SQVTM, CDR2 ANQGSEA. The CDR3 DNA sequence: TGCAGCGTAAGCGGTCCTATCGGGGGGCTGTTCTACGAGCAGTACTTC. This encodes CSVSGPIGGLFYEQYF.

The chain combines TRBV19 with TRBJ2-1; the match to TRBD2 covers 14 bases. The ends lost 5 bases at V and 6 bases at J; junction bases unmatched: 3. The CDR3 consists of 15 residues. The germline V gene has CDR1 LNHDA and CDR2 SQIVND (reference sequence). DNA of the CDR3: TGTGCCAGTAGTCGGACTAGCGGGAGGACCAATGAGCAGTTCTTC. Translating it yields CASSRTSGRTNEQFF.

V usage is TRBV5-4 and J usage is TRBJ2-5; 13 bases agree with TRBD2. Germline V gene sequence: CDR1 SGHNT, CDR2 YYREEE (reference sequence). CDR3 length: 15 residues. J was trimmed by 2 bases and V by 4 bases; bases with no gene match: 2. The CDR3 nucleotides read TGTGCCAGCAGCAAGGGACTAGCGGGGCAAGAGACCCAGTACTTC. Its protein product is CASSKGLAGQETQYF.

This clone was counted once. The chain employs TRBV18 and TRBJ2-3, with D tentatively TRBD1 (6 bases). The germline V gene has CDR1 KGHSH and CDR2 LQKENI. The V gene lost 1 base and the J gene lost 2 bases, with 13 bases spanning the gap. CDR3 length equals 16 residues. The DNA for the CDR3 is TGTGCCAGCTCACCACTTGTGGGGGCGAACACAGATACGCAGTATTTT. Its protein is CASSPLVGANTDTQYF.